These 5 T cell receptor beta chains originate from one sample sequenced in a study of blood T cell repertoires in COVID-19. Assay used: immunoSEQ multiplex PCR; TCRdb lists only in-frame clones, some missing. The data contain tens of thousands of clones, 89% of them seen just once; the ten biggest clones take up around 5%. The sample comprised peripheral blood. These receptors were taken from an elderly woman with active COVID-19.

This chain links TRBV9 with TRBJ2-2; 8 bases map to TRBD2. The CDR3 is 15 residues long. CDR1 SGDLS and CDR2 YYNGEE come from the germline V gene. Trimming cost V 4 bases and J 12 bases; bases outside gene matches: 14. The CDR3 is CASSLSGSPDIQLFF. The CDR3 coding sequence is TGTGCCAGCAGCCTGAGCGGGAGTCCCGACATTCAGCTGTTTTTT.

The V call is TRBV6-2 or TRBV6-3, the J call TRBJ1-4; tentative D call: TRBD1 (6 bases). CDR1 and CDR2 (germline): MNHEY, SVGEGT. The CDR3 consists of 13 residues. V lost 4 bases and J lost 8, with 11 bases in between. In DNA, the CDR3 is TGTGCCAGCAGTTTCCAGGGGCGGGAAAAACTGTTTTTT. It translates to CASSFQGREKLFF.

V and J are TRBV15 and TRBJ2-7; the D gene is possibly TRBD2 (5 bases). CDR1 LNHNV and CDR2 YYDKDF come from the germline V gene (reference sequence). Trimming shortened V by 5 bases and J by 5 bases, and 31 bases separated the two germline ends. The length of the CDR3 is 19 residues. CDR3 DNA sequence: TGTGCCACCAGCGGAGGACTTGGCGGACTCCCGTCCGGGTCTAACGAGCAGTACTTC. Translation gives CATSGGLGGLPSGSNEQYF.

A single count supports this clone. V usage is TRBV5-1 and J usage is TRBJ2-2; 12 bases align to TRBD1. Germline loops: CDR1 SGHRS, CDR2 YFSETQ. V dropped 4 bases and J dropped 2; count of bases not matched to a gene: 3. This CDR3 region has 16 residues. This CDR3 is CASSPGQGANTGELFF. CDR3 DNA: TGCGCCAGCAGCCCGGGACAGGGGGCCAACACCGGGGAGCTGTTTTTT.

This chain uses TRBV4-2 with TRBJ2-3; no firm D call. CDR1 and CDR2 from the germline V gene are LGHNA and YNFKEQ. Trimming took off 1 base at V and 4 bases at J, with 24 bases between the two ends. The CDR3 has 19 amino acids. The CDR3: CASSQVPQPLGIPPDTQYF. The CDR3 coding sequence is TGTGCCAGCAGCCAAGTTCCCCAGCCGCTAGGAATCCCCCCAGATACGCAGTATTTT.